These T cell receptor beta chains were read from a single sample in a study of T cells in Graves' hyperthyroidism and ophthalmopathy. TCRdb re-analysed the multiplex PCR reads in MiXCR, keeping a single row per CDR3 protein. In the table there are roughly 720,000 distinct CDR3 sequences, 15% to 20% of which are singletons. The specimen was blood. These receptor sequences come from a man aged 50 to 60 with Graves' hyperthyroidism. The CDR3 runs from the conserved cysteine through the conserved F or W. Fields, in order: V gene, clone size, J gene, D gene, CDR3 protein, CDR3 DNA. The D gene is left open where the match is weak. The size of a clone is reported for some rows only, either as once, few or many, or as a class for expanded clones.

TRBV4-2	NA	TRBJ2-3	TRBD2	CASSRHPNSGTGTDTQYF	TGTGCCAGCAGCCGACATCCTAATAGCGGGACGGGCACAGATACGCAGTATTTT
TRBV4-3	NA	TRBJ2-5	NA	CASSQVRYLSRASETQYF	TGCGCCAGCAGCCAAGTTAGATACCTCTCAAGGGCGTCAGAGACCCAGTACTTC
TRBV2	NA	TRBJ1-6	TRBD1	CASGPGQKNSPLHF	TGTGCCAGCGGCCCGGGACAGAAAAATTCACCCCTCCACTTT
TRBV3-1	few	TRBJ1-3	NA	CASRDPPGNTIYF	TGTGCCAGCAGAGACCCCCCTGGAAACACCATATATTTT
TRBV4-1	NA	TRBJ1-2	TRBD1	CASRGYGTVANYGYTF	TGCGCCAGCAGGGGTTATGGGACAGTTGCTAACTATGGCTACACCTTC
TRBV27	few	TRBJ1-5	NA	CASHRLGALGNQPQHF	TGTGCCAGCCATCGTTTGGGGGCGTTGGGCAATCAGCCCCAGCATTTT
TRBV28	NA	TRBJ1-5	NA	CASSFLRRPQHF	TGTGCCAGCAGTTTTCTCCGAAGGCCCCAGCATTTT
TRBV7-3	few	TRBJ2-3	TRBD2	CASSSAGTTLGTDTQYF	TGTGCCAGCAGTTCAGCCGGGACTACCCTCGGCACAGATACGCAGTATTTT
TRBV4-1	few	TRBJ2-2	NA	CASRPRGAGELFF	TGCGCCAGCAGGCCCAGGGGGGCCGGGGAGCTGTTTTTT
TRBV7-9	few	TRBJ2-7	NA	CASSLVEGVYEQYF	TGTGCCAGCAGCTTAGTCGAGGGGGTCTACGAGCAGTACTTC
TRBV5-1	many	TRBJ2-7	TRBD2	CASSRMSGSGSPHEQYF	TGCGCCAGCAGCCGAATGTCGGGTAGCGGGAGTCCCCACGAGCAGTACTTC
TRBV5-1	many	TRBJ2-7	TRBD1	CASSGAGTGGNEQYF	TGCGCCAGCAGCGGAGCCGGGACAGGGGGTAACGAGCAGTACTTC
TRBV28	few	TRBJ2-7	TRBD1	CASRSPGTGERIPYEQYF	TGTGCCAGCAGGTCTCCCGGGACAGGGGAACGTATTCCCTACGAGCAGTACTTC
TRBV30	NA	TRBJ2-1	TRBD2	CAWSDGLAGHNEQFF	TGTGCCTGGAGCGATGGACTAGCGGGACACAATGAGCAGTTCTTC
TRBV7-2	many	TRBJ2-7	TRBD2	CASSLISSGSFYEQYF	TGTGCCAGCAGCTTAATCTCTAGCGGGAGTTTTTACGAGCAGTACTTC
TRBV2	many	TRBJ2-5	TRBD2	CASSEALRGGQETQYF	TGTGCCAGCAGTGAAGCGCTTCGGGGGGGGCAAGAGACCCAGTACTTC
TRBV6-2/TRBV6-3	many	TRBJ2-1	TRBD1	CASSYQGQGHNEQFF	TGTGCCAGCAGTTACCAGGGACAGGGCCACAATGAGCAGTTCTTC
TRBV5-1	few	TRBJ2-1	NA	CASSLSSLATEQFF	TGCGCCAGCAGCCTCTCCAGCCTAGCGACTGAGCAGTTCTTC
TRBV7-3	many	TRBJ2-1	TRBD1	CASSLNGGTGGLEQFF	TGTGCCAGCAGCTTAAATGGGGGGACAGGGGGCCTTGAGCAGTTCTTC
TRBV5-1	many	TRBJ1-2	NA	CASSSMETHYGYTF	TGCGCCAGCAGCAGCATGGAGACTCACTATGGCTACACCTTC
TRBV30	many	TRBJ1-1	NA	CAWSDKQYMNTEAFF	TGTGCCTGGAGTGACAAACAGTACATGAACACTGAAGCTTTCTTT
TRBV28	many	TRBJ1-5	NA	CASTFGGLPSNQPQHF	TGTGCCAGCACCTTCGGGGGGCTTCCCAGCAATCAGCCCCAGCATTTT
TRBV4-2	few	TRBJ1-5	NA	CASSQELGDSNQPQHF	TGTGCCAGCAGCCAAGAGCTGGGAGATAGCAATCAGCCCCAGCATTTT
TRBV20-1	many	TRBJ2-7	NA	CSARGQNHEQYF	TGCAGTGCTAGGGGGCAGAACCACGAGCAGTACTTC
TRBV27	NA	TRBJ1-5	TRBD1	CASSFRQGASQPQHF	TGTGCCAGCAGTTTTCGACAGGGGGCGAGCCAGCCCCAGCATTTT
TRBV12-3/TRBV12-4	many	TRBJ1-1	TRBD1	CASSPRQGHTEAFF	TGTGCCAGCAGTCCCCGACAGGGCCACACTGAAGCTTTCTTT
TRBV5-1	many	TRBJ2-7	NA	CASSPERGRSYEQYF	TGCGCCAGCAGCCCAGAGAGAGGTAGATCCTACGAGCAGTACTTC
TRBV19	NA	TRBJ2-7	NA	CASSLRGGLMSYEQYF	TGTGCCAGTAGTCTCCGAGGCGGATTGATGAGCTACGAGCAGTACTTC
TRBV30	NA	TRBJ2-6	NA	CAWRTAALLSGANVLTF	TGTGCCTGGAGGACAGCGGCCCTACTCTCTGGGGCCAACGTCCTGACTTTC
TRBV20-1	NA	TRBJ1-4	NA	CSARDTGWDHEKLFF	TGCAGTGCTAGAGATACCGGCTGGGATCACGAAAAACTGTTTTTT
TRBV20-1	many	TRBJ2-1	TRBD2	CSAEPGLGAGGPFSYNEQFF	TGCAGTGCTGAACCCGGGTTAGGAGCGGGAGGCCCTTTCTCCTACAATGAGCAGTTCTTC
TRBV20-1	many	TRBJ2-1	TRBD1	CSALGQGLYNEQFF	TGCAGTGCTTTGGGACAGGGCCTCTACAATGAGCAGTTCTTC
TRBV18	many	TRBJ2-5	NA	CASSPAGWEETQYF	TGTGCCAGCTCGCCCGCAGGGTGGGAGGAGACCCAGTACTTC
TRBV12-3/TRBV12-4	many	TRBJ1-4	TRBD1	CASSQTQPGQGTTNEKLFF	TGTGCCAGCAGTCAAACCCAACCCGGACAGGGAACAACTAATGAAAAACTGTTTTTT
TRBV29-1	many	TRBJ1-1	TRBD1	CSELYPGTGGSEAFF	TGCAGCGAACTATACCCCGGGACAGGGGGGAGTGAAGCTTTCTTT